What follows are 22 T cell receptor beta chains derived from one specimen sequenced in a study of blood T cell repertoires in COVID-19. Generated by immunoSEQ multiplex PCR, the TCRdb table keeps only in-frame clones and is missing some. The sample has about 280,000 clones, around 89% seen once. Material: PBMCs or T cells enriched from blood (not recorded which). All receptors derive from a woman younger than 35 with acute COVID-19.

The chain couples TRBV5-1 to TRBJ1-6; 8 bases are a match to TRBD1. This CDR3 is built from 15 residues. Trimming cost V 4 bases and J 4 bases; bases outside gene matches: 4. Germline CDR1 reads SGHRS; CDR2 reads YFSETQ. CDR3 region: CASSGQGDYNSPLHF. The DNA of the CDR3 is TGCGCCAGCAGCGGACAGGGAGATTATAATTCACCCCTCCACTTT.

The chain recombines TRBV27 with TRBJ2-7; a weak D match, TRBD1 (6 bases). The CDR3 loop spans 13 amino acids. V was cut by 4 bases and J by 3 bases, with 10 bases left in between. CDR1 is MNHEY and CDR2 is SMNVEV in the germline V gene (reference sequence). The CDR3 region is CASSSTGRYEQYF. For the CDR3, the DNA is TGTGCCAGCAGTTCCACAGGGCGCTACGAGCAGTACTTC.

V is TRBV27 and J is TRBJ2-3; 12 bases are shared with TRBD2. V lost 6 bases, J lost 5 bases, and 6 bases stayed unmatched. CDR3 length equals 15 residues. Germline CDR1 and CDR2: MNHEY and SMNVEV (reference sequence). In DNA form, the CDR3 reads TGTGCCAGCAGGCCTACTAGCGGGAGGTTAGATACGCAGTATTTT. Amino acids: CASRPTSGRLDTQYF.

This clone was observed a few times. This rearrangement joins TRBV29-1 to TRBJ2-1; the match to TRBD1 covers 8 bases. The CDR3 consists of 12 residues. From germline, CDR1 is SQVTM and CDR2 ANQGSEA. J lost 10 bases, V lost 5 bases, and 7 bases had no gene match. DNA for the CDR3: TGCAGCGTTATACAGGGGGAAATAGAGCAGTTCTTC. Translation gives CSVIQGEIEQFF.

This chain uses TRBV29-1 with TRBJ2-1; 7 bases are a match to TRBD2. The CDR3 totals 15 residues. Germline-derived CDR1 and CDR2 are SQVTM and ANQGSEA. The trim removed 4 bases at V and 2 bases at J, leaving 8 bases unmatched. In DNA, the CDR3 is TGCAGCGTTGTTACGGGACTACAAGCCTACAATGAGCAGTTCTTC. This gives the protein CSVVTGLQAYNEQFF.

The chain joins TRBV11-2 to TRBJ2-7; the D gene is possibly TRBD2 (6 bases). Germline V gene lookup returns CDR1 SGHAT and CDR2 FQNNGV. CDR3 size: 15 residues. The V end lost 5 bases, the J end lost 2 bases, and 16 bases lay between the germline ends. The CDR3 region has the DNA TGTGCCAGCAGCATACTACAGACTAGTCCCTACGAGCAGTACTTC. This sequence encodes CASSILQTSPYEQYF.

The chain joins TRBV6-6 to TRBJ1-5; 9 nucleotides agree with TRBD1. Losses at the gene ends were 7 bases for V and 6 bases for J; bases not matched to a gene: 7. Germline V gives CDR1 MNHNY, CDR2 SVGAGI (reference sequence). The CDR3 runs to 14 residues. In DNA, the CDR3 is TGTGCCAGCAATCTACAGGGGGCGCGTCAGCCCCAGCATTTT. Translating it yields CASNLQGARQPQHF.

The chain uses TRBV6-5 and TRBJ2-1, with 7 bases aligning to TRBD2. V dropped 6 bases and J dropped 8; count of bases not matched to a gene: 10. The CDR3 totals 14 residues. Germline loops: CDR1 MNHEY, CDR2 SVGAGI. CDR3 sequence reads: CASRSGGSIYEQFF. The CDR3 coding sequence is TGTGCCAGCAGGAGTGGCGGGAGTATCTATGAGCAGTTCTTC.

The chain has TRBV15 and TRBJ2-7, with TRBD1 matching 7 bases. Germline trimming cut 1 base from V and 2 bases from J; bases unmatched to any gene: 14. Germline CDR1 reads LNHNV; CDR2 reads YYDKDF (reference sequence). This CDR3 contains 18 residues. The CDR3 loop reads CATSRGGTVLRRTYEQYF. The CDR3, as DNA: TGTGCCACCAGCAGAGGTGGGACAGTTCTACGAAGGACCTACGAGCAGTACTTC.

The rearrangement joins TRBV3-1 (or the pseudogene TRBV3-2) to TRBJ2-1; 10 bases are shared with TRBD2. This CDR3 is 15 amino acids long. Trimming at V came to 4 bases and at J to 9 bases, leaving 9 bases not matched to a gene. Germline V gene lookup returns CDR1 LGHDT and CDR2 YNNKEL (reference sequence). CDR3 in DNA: TGTGCCAGCAGCCCAAAGCGGGAGGGATGGGGTGAGCAGTTCTTC. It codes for CASSPKREGWGEQFF.

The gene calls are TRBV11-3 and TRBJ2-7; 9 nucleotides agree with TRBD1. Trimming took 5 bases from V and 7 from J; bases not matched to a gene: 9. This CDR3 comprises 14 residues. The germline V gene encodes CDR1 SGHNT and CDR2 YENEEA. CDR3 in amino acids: CASSTDRGAKEQYF. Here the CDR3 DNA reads TGTGCCAGCAGCACGGACAGGGGAGCGAAGGAGCAGTACTTC.

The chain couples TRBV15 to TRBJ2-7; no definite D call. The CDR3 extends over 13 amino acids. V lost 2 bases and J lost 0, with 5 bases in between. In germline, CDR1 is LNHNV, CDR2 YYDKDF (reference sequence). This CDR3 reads CATSRRSSYEQYF. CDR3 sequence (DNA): TGTGCCACCAGCAGACGGAGCTCCTACGAGCAGTACTTC.

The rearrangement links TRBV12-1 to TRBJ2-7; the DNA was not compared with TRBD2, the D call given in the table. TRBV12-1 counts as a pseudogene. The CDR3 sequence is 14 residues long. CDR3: CASSSSLSGYEQYF. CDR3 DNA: TGTGCCAGCAGCTCATCCCTTAGCGGCTACGAGCAGTACTTC.

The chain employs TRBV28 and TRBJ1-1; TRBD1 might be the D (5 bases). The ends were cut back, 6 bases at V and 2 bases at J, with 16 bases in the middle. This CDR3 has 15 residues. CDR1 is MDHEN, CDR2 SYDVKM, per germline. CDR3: CASRNTGGANTEAFF. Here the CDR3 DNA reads TGTGCCAGCAGAAATACGGGGGGAGCTAACACTGAAGCTTTCTTT. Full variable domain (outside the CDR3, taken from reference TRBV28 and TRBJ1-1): DVKVTQSSRYLVKRTGEKVFLECVQDMDHENMFWYRQDPGLGLRLIYFSYDVKMKEKGDIPEGYSVSREKKERFSLILESASTNQTSMYLCASRNTGGANTEAFFGQGTRLTVV.

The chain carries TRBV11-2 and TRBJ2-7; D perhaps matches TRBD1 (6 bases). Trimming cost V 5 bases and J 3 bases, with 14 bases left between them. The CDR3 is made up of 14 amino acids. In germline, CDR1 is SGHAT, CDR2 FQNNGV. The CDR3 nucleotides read TGTGCCAGCAGCACTTGGACAGAGAACTACGAGCAGTACTTC. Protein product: CASSTWTENYEQYF.

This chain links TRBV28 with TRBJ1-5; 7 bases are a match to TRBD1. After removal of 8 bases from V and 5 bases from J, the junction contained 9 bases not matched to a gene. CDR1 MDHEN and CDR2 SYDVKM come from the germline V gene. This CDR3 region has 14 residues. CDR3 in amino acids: CASLLRGRDQPQHF. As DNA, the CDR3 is TGTGCCAGCCTCTTGAGGGGGCGCGATCAGCCCCAGCATTTT.

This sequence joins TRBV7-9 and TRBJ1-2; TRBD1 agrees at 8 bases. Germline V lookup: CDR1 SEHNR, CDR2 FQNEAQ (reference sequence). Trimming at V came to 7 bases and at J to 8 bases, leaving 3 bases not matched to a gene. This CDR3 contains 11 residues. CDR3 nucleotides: TGTGCCAGCACCGACAGGGGCGGCTACACCTTC. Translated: CASTDRGGYTF.

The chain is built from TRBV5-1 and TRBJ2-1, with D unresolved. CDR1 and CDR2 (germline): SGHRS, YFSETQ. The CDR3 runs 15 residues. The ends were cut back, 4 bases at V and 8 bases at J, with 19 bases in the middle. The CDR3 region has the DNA TGCGCCAGCAGCCCCGGCGGTGATGTTATCGATGAGCAGTTCTTC. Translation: CASSPGGDVIDEQFF.

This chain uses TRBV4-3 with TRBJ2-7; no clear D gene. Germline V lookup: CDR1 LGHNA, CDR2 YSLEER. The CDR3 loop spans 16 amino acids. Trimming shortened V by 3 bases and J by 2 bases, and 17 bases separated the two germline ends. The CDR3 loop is CASSQELLARAYEQYF. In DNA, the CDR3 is TGCGCCAGCAGCCAGGAACTTTTGGCCCGGGCCTACGAGCAGTACTTC.

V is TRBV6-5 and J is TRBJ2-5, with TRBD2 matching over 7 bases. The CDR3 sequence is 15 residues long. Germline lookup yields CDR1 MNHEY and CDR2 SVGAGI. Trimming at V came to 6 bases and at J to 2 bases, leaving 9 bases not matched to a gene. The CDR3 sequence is CASSLRTAGQETQYF. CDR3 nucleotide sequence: TGTGCCAGCAGCCTCAGAACAGCGGGGCAAGAGACCCAGTACTTC.

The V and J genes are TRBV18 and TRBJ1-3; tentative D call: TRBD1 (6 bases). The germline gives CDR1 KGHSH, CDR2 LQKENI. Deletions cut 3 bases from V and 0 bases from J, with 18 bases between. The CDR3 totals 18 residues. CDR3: CASSPQAGADFSGNTIYF. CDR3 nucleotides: TGTGCCAGCTCACCCCAGGCAGGGGCCGATTTCTCTGGAAACACCATATATTTT.

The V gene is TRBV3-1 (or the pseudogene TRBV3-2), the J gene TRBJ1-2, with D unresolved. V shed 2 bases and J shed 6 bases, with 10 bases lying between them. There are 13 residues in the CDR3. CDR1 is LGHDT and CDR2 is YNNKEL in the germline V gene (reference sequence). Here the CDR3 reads CASSQRGLDGYTF. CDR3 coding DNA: TGTGCCAGCAGCCAAAGAGGATTGGATGGCTACACCTTC.